These T cell receptor beta chains were read from a single sample in a study of blood T cell repertoires in COVID-19. The method was immunoSEQ multiplex PCR; TCRdb's version includes in-frame clones alone and lacks a portion of them. The data hold approximately 50,000 clones, with around four fifths observed a single time. What was sequenced was peripheral blood. These receptors were collected from a human donor in a cohort sampled during active COVID-19. CDR3s include the opening cysteine and the closing phenylalanine or tryptophan. A D gene is named only where the DNA matches it firmly. A row's size may be missing; if present it is once, few, many or a size class.

v_gene: TRBV7-9; len: 12; j_gene: TRBJ1-6; abundance: -; d_gene: -; CDR3aa: CASSGDYSPLHF; CDR3nt: TGTGCCAGCAGCGGAGACTATTCACCCCTCCACTTT
v_gene: TRBV5-1; len: 15; j_gene: TRBJ1-2; abundance: -; d_gene: -; CDR3aa: CASSLAGRENYGYTF; CDR3nt: TGCGCCAGCAGCTTGGCCGGGAGAGAAAACTATGGCTACACCTTC
v_gene: TRBV7-2; len: 15; j_gene: TRBJ2-7; abundance: -; d_gene: TRBD1; CDR3aa: CASSTNRGNTYEQYF; CDR3nt: TGTGCCAGCAGCACGAACAGGGGCAACACCTACGAGCAGTACTTC
v_gene: TRBV6-1; len: 16; j_gene: TRBJ1-1; abundance: -; d_gene: -; CDR3aa: CASSEHRYRVITEAFF; CDR3nt: TGTGCCAGCAGTGAACACCGCTACAGGGTAATCACTGAAGCTTTCTTT
v_gene: TRBV27; len: 18; j_gene: TRBJ1-3; abundance: -; d_gene: -; CDR3aa: CASSLSGQGSLSGNTIYF; CDR3nt: TGTGCCAGCAGTTTATCGGGGCAGGGGTCTCTGTCTGGAAACACCATATATTTT
v_gene: TRBV29-1; len: 11; j_gene: TRBJ2-1; abundance: -; d_gene: -; CDR3aa: CSDAPQGEQFF; CDR3nt: TGCAGCGATGCCCCCCAGGGTGAGCAGTTCTTC
v_gene: TRBV6-1; len: 14; j_gene: TRBJ2-5; abundance: -; d_gene: TRBD2; CDR3aa: CASSESTSGGSGYF; CDR3nt: TGTGCCAGCAGTGAATCGACTAGCGGGGGCTCTGGGTACTTC
v_gene: TRBV30; len: 15; j_gene: TRBJ1-5; abundance: once; d_gene: TRBD1; CDR3aa: CAWSLTGVEHQPQHF; CDR3nt: TGTGCCTGGAGTCTGACAGGGGTCGAACATCAGCCCCAGCATTTT
v_gene: TRBV5-1; len: 14; j_gene: TRBJ1-2; abundance: few; d_gene: TRBD1; CDR3aa: CASSLGQGEGGYTF; CDR3nt: TGCGCCAGCAGCTTAGGACAGGGGGAGGGCGGCTACACCTTC
v_gene: TRBV5-4; len: 14; j_gene: TRBJ2-7; abundance: -; d_gene: -; CDR3aa: CASSLVDSTYEQYF; CDR3nt: TGTGCCAGCAGCTTGGTGGACAGTACCTACGAGCAGTACTTC
v_gene: TRBV30; len: 11; j_gene: TRBJ2-7; abundance: -; d_gene: -; CDR3aa: CAWSVTDEQYF; CDR3nt: TGTGCCTGGAGTGTAACGGACGAGCAGTACTTC
v_gene: TRBV7-9; len: 15; j_gene: TRBJ2-7; abundance: -; d_gene: TRBD1; CDR3aa: CASSLTETGKYEQYF; CDR3nt: TGTGCCAGCAGCTTAACCGAGACAGGGAAGTACGAGCAGTACTTC
v_gene: TRBV7-2; len: 16; j_gene: TRBJ2-5; abundance: -; d_gene: TRBD2; CDR3aa: CASSLWRGGYQETQYF; CDR3nt: TGTGCCAGCAGCTTATGGCGGGGGGGGTACCAAGAGACCCAGTACTTC
v_gene: TRBV6-2/TRBV6-3; len: 17; j_gene: TRBJ1-6; abundance: -; d_gene: TRBD1; CDR3aa: CASSLTGASSYNSPLHF; CDR3nt: TGTGCCAGCAGTTTGACAGGGGCCAGCTCCTATAATTCACCCCTCCACTTT
v_gene: TRBV6-2/TRBV6-3; len: 17; j_gene: TRBJ2-1; abundance: -; d_gene: TRBD2; CDR3aa: CASSYGRRGKGKGEQFF; CDR3nt: TGTGCCAGCAGTTACGGAAGGCGGGGGAAAGGAAAGGGTGAGCAGTTCTTC
v_gene: TRBV3-1/TRBV3-2; len: 16; j_gene: TRBJ1-1; abundance: -; d_gene: TRBD1; CDR3aa: CASSQAPDRGGTEAFF; CDR3nt: TGTGCCAGCAGCCAAGCCCCGGACAGGGGAGGGACTGAAGCTTTCTTT
v_gene: TRBV6-1; len: 13; j_gene: TRBJ1-2; abundance: -; d_gene: TRBD1; CDR3aa: CASSDDRGLGYTF; CDR3nt: TGTGCCAGCAGTGACGACAGGGGCCTTGGCTACACCTTC
v_gene: TRBV12-3/TRBV12-4; len: 13; j_gene: TRBJ1-5; abundance: -; d_gene: -; CDR3aa: CASSLDLNQPQHF; CDR3nt: TGTGCCAGCAGTTTAGACCTAAATCAGCCCCAGCATTTT
v_gene: TRBV19; len: 13; j_gene: TRBJ1-4; abundance: -; d_gene: -; CDR3aa: CASSTGVNEKLFF; CDR3nt: TGTGCCAGTAGTACGGGGGTTAATGAAAAACTGTTTTTT
v_gene: TRBV19; len: 17; j_gene: TRBJ1-1; abundance: -; d_gene: TRBD1; CDR3aa: CASRTYRQGGGSTEAFF; CDR3nt: TGTGCCAGTAGGACATATCGACAGGGAGGAGGTTCCACTGAAGCTTTCTTT
v_gene: TRBV29-1; len: 13; j_gene: TRBJ2-7; abundance: -; d_gene: TRBD1; CDR3aa: CSGVTGGSYEQYF; CDR3nt: TGCAGCGGTGTAACAGGGGGCTCCTACGAGCAGTACTTC
v_gene: TRBV7-2; len: 17; j_gene: TRBJ2-1; abundance: -; d_gene: -; CDR3aa: CASSLEGGPGSIIGQFF; CDR3nt: TGTGCCAGCAGCTTAGAGGGAGGCCCGGGGTCCATTATAGGGCAGTTCTTC
v_gene: TRBV5-5; len: 13; j_gene: TRBJ1-2; abundance: -; d_gene: -; CDR3aa: CASSLEPNYGYTF; CDR3nt: TGTGCCAGCAGCTTGGAGCCGAACTATGGCTACACCTTC
v_gene: TRBV15; len: 17; j_gene: TRBJ2-7; abundance: -; d_gene: -; CDR3aa: CATSRDKAGRINYEQYF; CDR3nt: TGTGCCACCAGCAGAGATAAGGCGGGGCGTATTAACTACGAGCAGTACTTC
v_gene: TRBV5-1; len: 13; j_gene: TRBJ1-2; abundance: few; d_gene: TRBD1; CDR3aa: CASGTGGPYGYTF; CDR3nt: TGCGCCAGCGGAACAGGGGGCCCATATGGCTACACCTTC
v_gene: TRBV10-3; len: 16; j_gene: TRBJ1-2; abundance: -; d_gene: TRBD1; CDR3aa: CAIRPTSHRGNYGYTF; CDR3nt: TGTGCCATCAGACCCACCAGTCACAGGGGAAACTATGGCTACACCTTC
v_gene: TRBV9; len: 15; j_gene: TRBJ2-2; abundance: -; d_gene: TRBD1; CDR3aa: CASSADRVGTGELFF; CDR3nt: TGTGCCAGCAGCGCGGACAGGGTAGGCACCGGGGAGCTGTTTTTT
v_gene: TRBV6-2/TRBV6-3; len: 16; j_gene: TRBJ1-1; abundance: once; d_gene: -; CDR3aa: CASSYGAERRIKGAFF; CDR3nt: TGTGCCAGCAGTTACGGGGCGGAGAGGCGCATTAAGGGGGCTTTCTTT
v_gene: TRBV6-6; len: 15; j_gene: TRBJ2-7; abundance: -; d_gene: TRBD1; CDR3aa: CASSYSPGGNYEQYF; CDR3nt: TGTGCCAGCAGTTACTCACCAGGGGGAAACTACGAGCAGTACTTC
v_gene: TRBV21-1; len: 18; j_gene: TRBJ1-6; abundance: -; d_gene: -; CDR3aa: CASSTYRDRVLINSPLHF; CDR3nt: TGTGCCAGCAGCACCTACCGGGACAGGGTCCTTATTAATTCACCCCTCCACTTT
v_gene: TRBV28; len: 16; j_gene: TRBJ1-1; abundance: -; d_gene: -; CDR3aa: CASSLPPAITVTEAFF; CDR3nt: TGTGCCAGCAGTTTACCCCCCGCGATAACGGTAACTGAAGCTTTCTTT
v_gene: TRBV7-9; len: 15; j_gene: TRBJ2-7; abundance: -; d_gene: -; CDR3aa: CASSLWGHQFYEQYF; CDR3nt: TGTGCCAGCAGCTTATGGGGACACCAGTTTTACGAGCAGTACTTC
v_gene: TRBV19; len: 14; j_gene: TRBJ1-5; abundance: -; d_gene: -; CDR3aa: CASTGIQGNQPQHF; CDR3nt: TGTGCCAGTACCGGGATCCAAGGGAATCAGCCCCAGCATTTT
v_gene: TRBV6-4; len: 15; j_gene: TRBJ2-6; abundance: -; d_gene: -; CDR3aa: CASSQGSAGANVLTF; CDR3nt: TGTGCCAGCAGTCAGGGTTCGGCTGGGGCCAACGTCCTGACTTTC
v_gene: TRBV28; len: 13; j_gene: TRBJ1-1; abundance: -; d_gene: TRBD1; CDR3aa: CASSLDRGYEAFF; CDR3nt: TGTGCCAGCAGTTTGGACAGGGGATATGAAGCTTTCTTT
v_gene: TRBV9; len: 13; j_gene: TRBJ2-7; abundance: -; d_gene: -; CDR3aa: CASSVGGVYEQYF; CDR3nt: TGTGCCAGCAGCGTAGGCGGGGTTTACGAGCAGTACTTC
v_gene: TRBV5-1; len: 14; j_gene: TRBJ1-2; abundance: -; d_gene: TRBD1; CDR3aa: CASSWDRATMGYTF; CDR3nt: TGCGCCAGCAGCTGGGACAGGGCGACGATGGGCTACACCTTC
v_gene: TRBV7-3; len: 14; j_gene: TRBJ1-6; abundance: -; d_gene: -; CDR3aa: CASSFVANNSPLHF; CDR3nt: TGTGCCAGCAGCTTCGTGGCAAATAATTCACCCCTCCACTTT
v_gene: TRBV7-2; len: 17; j_gene: TRBJ2-3; abundance: -; d_gene: TRBD2; CDR3aa: CASSLRRLAGVTDTQYF; CDR3nt: TGTGCCAGCAGCTTAAGAAGACTAGCGGGGGTCACAGATACGCAGTATTTT
v_gene: TRBV5-6; len: 16; j_gene: TRBJ1-3; abundance: -; d_gene: TRBD1; CDR3aa: CASSWTGPSSGNTIYF; CDR3nt: TGTGCCAGCAGCTGGACAGGGCCCAGCTCTGGAAACACCATATATTTT
v_gene: TRBV10-3; len: 14; j_gene: TRBJ2-3; abundance: -; d_gene: TRBD2; CDR3aa: CAAASGGSTDTQYF; CDR3nt: TGTGCCGCCGCAAGCGGGGGGTCCACAGATACGCAGTATTTT
v_gene: TRBV19; len: 15; j_gene: TRBJ1-5; abundance: -; d_gene: -; CDR3aa: CASSMGPYSNQPQHF; CDR3nt: TGTGCCAGTAGTATGGGCCCATATAGCAATCAGCCCCAGCATTTT
v_gene: TRBV9; len: 14; j_gene: TRBJ2-7; abundance: once; d_gene: -; CDR3aa: CASSVGRRDGEQYF; CDR3nt: TGTGCCAGCAGCGTAGGTAGGAGGGACGGCGAGCAGTACTTC
v_gene: TRBV5-6; len: 15; j_gene: TRBJ1-2; abundance: -; d_gene: -; CDR3aa: CASSPGISPNYGYTF; CDR3nt: TGTGCCAGCAGCCCGGGGATTTCGCCAAACTATGGCTACACCTTC
v_gene: TRBV7-6; len: 15; j_gene: TRBJ1-4; abundance: -; d_gene: TRBD1; CDR3aa: CASSLGGTATEKLFF; CDR3nt: TGTGCCAGCAGCTTAGGCGGGACAGCGACTGAAAAACTGTTTTTT